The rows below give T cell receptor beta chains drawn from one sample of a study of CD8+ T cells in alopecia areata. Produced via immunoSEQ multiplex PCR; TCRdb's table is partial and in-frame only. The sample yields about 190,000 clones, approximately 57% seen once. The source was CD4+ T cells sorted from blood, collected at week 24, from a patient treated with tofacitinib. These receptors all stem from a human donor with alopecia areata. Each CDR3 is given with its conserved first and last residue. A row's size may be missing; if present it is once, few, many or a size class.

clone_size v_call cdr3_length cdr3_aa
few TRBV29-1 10 CSGMNTEAFF
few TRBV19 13 CASRGALYNEQFF
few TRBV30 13 CAWTNRADQPQHF
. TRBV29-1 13 CSVVTSGYNEQFF
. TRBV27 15 CASSRDPSTNEKLFF
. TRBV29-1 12 CSVEDGWTEAFF
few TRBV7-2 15 CASSSGLLPNYGYTF
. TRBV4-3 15 CASSQLNRVNTEAFF
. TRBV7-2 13 CASSLDSHSGYTF
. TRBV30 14 CAWSRTRGVNTQYF
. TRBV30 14 CAWSVRGSSYEQYF
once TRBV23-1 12 CASAAFGPLSVF
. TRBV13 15 CARSIRGQGANVLTF
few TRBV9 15 CASSVKAIPTGELFF
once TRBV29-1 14 CSVLKLGGKNIQYF
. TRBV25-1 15 CASSGSVSSGNTIYF
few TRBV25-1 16 CASSPARGSPSQPQHF
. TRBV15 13 CATSSKMNTEAFF
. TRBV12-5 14 CASGNKGSSYEQYF
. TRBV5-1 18 CASSLPGSPNSGANVLTF
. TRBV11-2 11 CASGSNNEQFF
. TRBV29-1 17 CSVEASGTSGGSYEQYF
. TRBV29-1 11 CSVVSGNTIYF
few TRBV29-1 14 CSVRTGSFGYEQYF
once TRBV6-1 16 CASSESYSFGGEGYTF
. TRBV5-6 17 CASSLGLWGKGNQPQHF
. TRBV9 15 CASSLGQGLPETQYF
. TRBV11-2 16 CASSSRTLGAAAEQYF
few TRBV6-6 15 CASSGRGTGGTEAFF
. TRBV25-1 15 CASSEFTGRNSPLHF
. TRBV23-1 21 CASSLEEQGPLGGGSNQPQHF
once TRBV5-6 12 CASSDRPTEAFF
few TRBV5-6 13 CASSLFGHYEQYF
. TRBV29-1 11 CSVEDKDTQYF
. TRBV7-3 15 CASSSIPANTGELFF
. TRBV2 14 CASSELTRTGGLFF